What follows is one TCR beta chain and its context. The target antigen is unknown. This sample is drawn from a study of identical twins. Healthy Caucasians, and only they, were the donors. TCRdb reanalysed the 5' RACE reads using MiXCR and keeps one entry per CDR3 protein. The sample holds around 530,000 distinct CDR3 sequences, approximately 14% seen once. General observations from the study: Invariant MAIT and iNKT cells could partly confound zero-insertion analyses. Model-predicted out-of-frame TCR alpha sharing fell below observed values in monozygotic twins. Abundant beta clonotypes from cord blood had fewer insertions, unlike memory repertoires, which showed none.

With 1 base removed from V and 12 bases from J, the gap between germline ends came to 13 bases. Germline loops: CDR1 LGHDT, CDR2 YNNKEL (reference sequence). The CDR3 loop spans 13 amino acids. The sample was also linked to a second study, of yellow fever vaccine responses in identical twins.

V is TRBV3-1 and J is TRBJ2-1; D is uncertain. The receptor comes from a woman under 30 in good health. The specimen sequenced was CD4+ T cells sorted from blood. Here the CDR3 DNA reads TGTGCCAGCAGCCAAGTCGAGCTGGGTGCGCAGTTCTTC. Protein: CASSQVELGAQFF.